These T cell receptor beta chains were read from a single sample in a study of T cell clonotyping in hematopoietic cell transplantation. Using immunoSEQ multiplex PCR, the repertoire was profiled, and TCRdb retains in-frame clones only, with some absent. The top ten hold about 1.5% of the sample, which has about 69,000 clones, just under 95% seen once. The sample was peripheral blood mononuclear cells. Receptors were obtained from a man aged 50-60 years in good health. Some clones in this sample may be carry-over from other donors' samples. Both conserved end residues are part of each CDR3. The D gene is left open where the match is weak. Clone size is stated in some rows and not others, as once, few, many or a class when expanded.

d_call	j_call	cdr3_length	clone_size	v_call	cdr3_aa	cdr3_nt
.	TRBJ1-1	15	.	TRBV5-1	CASSLYPVMNTEAFF	TGCGCCAGCAGCTTGTATCCGGTTATGAACACTGAAGCTTTCTTT
TRBD1	TRBJ2-3	17	.	TRBV5-1	CASSPGTGQYSTDTQYF	TGCGCCAGCAGCCCCGGGACAGGGCAATACTCCACAGATACGCAGTATTTT
.	TRBJ2-1	13	.	TRBV6-1	CASSTNRVDEQFF	TGTGCCAGCAGCACAAACAGGGTCGATGAGCAGTTCTTC
TRBD2	TRBJ2-2	16	.	TRBV4-3	CASSQGSSGNTGELFF	TGCGCCAGCAGCCAAGGGTCTAGCGGTAACACCGGGGAGCTGTTTTTT
TRBD2	TRBJ2-1	14	.	TRBV28	CASSTPTSRNEQFF	TGTGCCAGCAGCACTCCGACTAGCCGGAATGAGCAGTTCTTC
TRBD1	TRBJ2-2	15	.	TRBV28	CASSSLQGDTGELFF	TGTGCCAGCAGTTCCCTACAGGGGGACACCGGGGAGCTGTTTTTT
.	TRBJ2-3	13	.	TRBV7-2	CASSFRGPDTQYF	TGTGCCAGCAGCTTCCGGGGACCAGATACGCAGTATTTT
TRBD1	TRBJ1-1	14	.	TRBV4-2	CASSQGETGREAFF	TGTGCCAGCAGCCAAGGTGAGACAGGGCGGGAAGCTTTCTTT
TRBD2	TRBJ2-1	17	.	TRBV7-6	CASSPGLSGRAGNEQFF	TGTGCCAGCAGCCCCGGTTTGAGCGGGAGGGCCGGGAATGAGCAGTTCTTC
TRBD1	TRBJ2-7	17	.	TRBV5-1	CASSLEGDRGFPYEQYF	TGCGCCAGCAGCTTGGAAGGGGACAGGGGGTTCCCCTACGAGCAGTACTTC
TRBD1	TRBJ1-4	14	few	TRBV5-1	CASSGQGTNEKLFF	TGCGCCAGCAGCGGACAGGGAACTAATGAAAAACTGTTTTTT
.	TRBJ2-1	14	once	TRBV6-6	CASSYRQQYNEQFF	TGTGCCAGCAGTTACCGGCAACAGTACAATGAGCAGTTCTTC
.	TRBJ1-5	16	.	TRBV21-1	CASSKTHRGFNQPQHF	TGTGCCAGCAGCAAAACCCACAGGGGGTTCAATCAGCCCCAGCATTTT
.	TRBJ1-1	13	.	TRBV19	CASSISGVTEAFF	TGTGCCAGTAGTATTTCGGGGGTCACTGAAGCTTTCTTT
TRBD2	TRBJ2-3	15	.	TRBV7-9	CASILAGGTTDTQYF	TGTGCCAGCATCCTAGCGGGAGGCACCACAGATACGCAGTATTTT
.	TRBJ2-3	15	.	TRBV5-1	CASSLETGTTDTQYF	TGCGCCAGCAGCTTGGAGACGGGGACAACAGATACGCAGTATTTT
TRBD2	TRBJ2-7	16	.	TRBV28	CASSLWGTTGGNEQYF	TGTGCCAGCAGTTTATGGGGAACAACCGGGGGGAACGAGCAGTACTTC
TRBD1	TRBJ1-2	14	.	TRBV6-6	CASLLARGQEGYTF	TGTGCCAGCTTACTGGCCAGGGGGCAGGAAGGCTACACCTTC
.	TRBJ2-3	15	.	TRBV7-9	CASSSRVRATDTQYF	TGTGCCAGCAGCTCGAGGGTGAGGGCCACAGATACGCAGTATTTT
.	TRBJ1-1	13	.	TRBV11-2	CASSFGRIPEAFF	TGTGCCAGCAGCTTCGGACGGATCCCTGAAGCTTTCTTT